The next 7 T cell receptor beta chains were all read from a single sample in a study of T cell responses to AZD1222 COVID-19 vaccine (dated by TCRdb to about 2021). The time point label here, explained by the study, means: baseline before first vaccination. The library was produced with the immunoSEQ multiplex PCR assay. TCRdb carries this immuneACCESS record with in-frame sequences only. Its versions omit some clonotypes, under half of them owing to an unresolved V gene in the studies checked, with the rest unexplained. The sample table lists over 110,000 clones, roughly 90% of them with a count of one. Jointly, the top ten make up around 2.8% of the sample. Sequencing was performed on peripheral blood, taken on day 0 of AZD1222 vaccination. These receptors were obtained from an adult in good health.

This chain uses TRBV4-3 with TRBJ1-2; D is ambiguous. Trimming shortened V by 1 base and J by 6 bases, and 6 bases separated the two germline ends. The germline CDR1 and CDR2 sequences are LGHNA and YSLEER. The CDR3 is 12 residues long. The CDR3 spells CASSQGRDGYTF. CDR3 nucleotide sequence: TGCGCCAGCAGCCAAGGACGCGATGGCTACACCTTC.

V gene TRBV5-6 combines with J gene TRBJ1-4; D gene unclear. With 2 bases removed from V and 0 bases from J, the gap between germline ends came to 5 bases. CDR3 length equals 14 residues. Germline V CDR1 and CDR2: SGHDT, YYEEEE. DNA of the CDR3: TGTGCCAGCAGCTTTACTGCAACTAATGAAAAACTGTTTTTT. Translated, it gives CASSFTATNEKLFF. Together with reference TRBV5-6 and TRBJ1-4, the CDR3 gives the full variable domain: DAGVTQSPTHLIKTRGQQVTLRCSPKSGHDTVSWYQQALGQGPQFIFQYYEEEERQRGNFPDRFSGHQFPNYSSELNVNALLLGDSALYLCASSFTATNEKLFFGSGTQLSVL.

CDR3 in DNA: TGTGCCAGCAGCTTAGCTCCGGGACTAGCGGGAGGGCAATCCTACAATGAGCAGTTCTTC. Translated: CASSLAPGLAGGQSYNEQFF. The gene calls are TRBV7-6 and TRBJ2-1, with TRBD2 matching over 16 bases. CDR3 length: 20 amino acids. J was trimmed by 1 base and V by 0 bases; bases with no gene match: 6. Germline V gene data show CDR1 as SGHVS and CDR2 as FNYEAQ.

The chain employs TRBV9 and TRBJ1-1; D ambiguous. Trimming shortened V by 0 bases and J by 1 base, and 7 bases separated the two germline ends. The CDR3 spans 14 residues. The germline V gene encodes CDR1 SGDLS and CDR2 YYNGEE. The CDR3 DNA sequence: TGTGCCAGCAGCGTAGGGGATTGGAACACTGAAGCTTTCTTT. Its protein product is CASSVGDWNTEAFF.

The CDR3 nucleotides read TGTGCCAGCAGTTACCAACCGGAGGGCAATGAGCAGTTCTTC. This encodes CASSYQPEGNEQFF. The chain joins TRBV6-5 to TRBJ2-1; D is perhaps TRBD2 (6 bases). Looked up from germline, CDR1 is MNHEY and CDR2 is SVGAGI. Trimming left V 2 bases short and J 6 bases short, with 11 bases between. The CDR3 length is 14 residues.

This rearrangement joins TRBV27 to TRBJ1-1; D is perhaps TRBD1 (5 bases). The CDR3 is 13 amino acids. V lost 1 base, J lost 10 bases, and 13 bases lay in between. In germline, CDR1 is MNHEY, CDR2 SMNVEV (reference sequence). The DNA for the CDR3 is TGTGCCAGCAGTTTATACCCCCGCCAGGGAGCTTTCTTT. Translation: CASSLYPRQGAFF.

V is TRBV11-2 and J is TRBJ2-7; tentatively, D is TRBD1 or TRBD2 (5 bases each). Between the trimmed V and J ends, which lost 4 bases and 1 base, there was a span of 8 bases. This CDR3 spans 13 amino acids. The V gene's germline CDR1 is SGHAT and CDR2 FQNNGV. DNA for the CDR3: TGTGCCAGCAGCTCGGGACGGTCCTACGAGCAGTACTTC. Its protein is CASSSGRSYEQYF.